This T cell receptor beta chain was found in a study of blood T cell repertoires in COVID-19. Profiled with immunoSEQ multiplex PCR; TCRdb holds only in-frame clones, not every one. The profile shows 150,000 or so clones, about 85% of them singletons. This receptor was taken from a woman aged 70 to 79 with COVID-19, enrolled during active disease. Sequencing was done on a sample of peripheral blood.

The CDR3 here is CASSYSRGGTYEQYF. In nucleotides, the CDR3 is TGTGCCAGCAGTTATTCGCGGGGAGGAACCTACGAGCAGTACTTC. The rearrangement uses TRBV6-2 or TRBV6-3 and TRBJ2-7, with D possibly being TRBD2 (6 bases). Germline V gene data show CDR1 as MNHEY and CDR2 as SVGEGT. This CDR3 comprises 15 residues. With 3 bases removed from V and 2 bases from J, the gap between germline ends came to 14 bases.